The 25 T cell receptor beta chains given below trace back to one sample, sequenced in a study of blood T cell repertoires in COVID-19. The table came from immunoSEQ multiplex PCR; TCRdb's copy has only in-frame clones and leaves some out. The table has roughly 150,000 clones, around nine tenths seen once. Sequencing was carried out using peripheral blood. Receptor source: a man in his forties or fifties who had recovered from COVID-19.

The J gene is TRBJ2-1, the V gene TRBV29-1; 7 bases fit TRBD1. Unmatched junction bases numbered 2, after V lost 3 bases and J lost 6 bases. CDR1 and CDR2 (germline): SQVTM, ANQGSEA. The CDR3 is 12 residues long. CDR3 sequence: CSVDTGVNEQFF. The CDR3 coding sequence is TGCAGCGTTGACACAGGGGTCAATGAGCAGTTCTTC.

V is TRBV29-1 and J is TRBJ2-5, with TRBD2 matching over 7 bases. Trimming cost V 7 bases and J 5 bases; bases outside gene matches: 10. This CDR3 spans 13 amino acids. The germline V gene encodes CDR1 SQVTM and CDR2 ANQGSEA. The CDR3 spells CSGNVLGGETQYF. The CDR3 region has the DNA TGCAGCGGGAACGTGCTGGGGGGGGAGACCCAGTACTTC.

V and J are TRBV19 and TRBJ1-5; D might be TRBD1 (5 bases). V was pared by 7 bases and J by 0 bases, with 13 bases between. This CDR3 has 15 amino acids. Germline V lookup: CDR1 LNHDA, CDR2 SQIVND (reference sequence). CDR3 DNA: TGTGCCAGTACCCCGGGACTCCGTAGCAATCAGCCCCAGCATTTT. Translation gives CASTPGLRSNQPQHF.

The chain couples TRBV7-6 to TRBJ1-1, with D perhaps TRBD1 (5 bases). This CDR3 is 13 amino acids long. V lost 1 base to trimming and J lost 8 bases, with 11 bases between them. The germline CDR1 and CDR2 sequences are SGHVS and FNYEAQ. The CDR3 region has the DNA TGTGCCAGCAGCTTAGAAGCGGGACCGGAAGCTTTCTTT. This encodes CASSLEAGPEAFF. The full variable domain, its missing parts supplied by reference TRBV7-6 and TRBJ1-1, is GAGVSQSPRYKVTKRGQDVALRCDPISGHVSLYWYRQALGQGPEFLTYFNYEAQQDKSGLPNDRFSAERPEGSISTLTIQRTEQRDSAMYRCASSLEAGPEAFFGQGTRLTVV.

This rearrangement joins TRBV3-1 (or the pseudogene TRBV3-2) to TRBJ2-7; 7 bases are shared with TRBD1. The V segment lost 3 bases and the J segment 4 bases; nucleotides outside the gene matches: 12. The CDR3 length is 16 residues. Germline-derived CDR1 and CDR2 are LGHDT and YNNKEL (reference sequence). The CDR3 is CASSHLRGIGKYEQYF. In DNA, the CDR3 is TGTGCCAGCAGCCACCTCAGGGGGATAGGCAAGTACGAGCAGTACTTC.

This sequence joins TRBV7-2 and TRBJ2-1; D perhaps matches TRBD2 (5 bases). The V gene lost 5 bases and the J gene lost 8 bases, with 13 bases spanning the gap. This CDR3 is 13 amino acids long. The germline CDR1 and CDR2 sequences are SGHTA and FQGNSA. CDR3 DNA: TGTGCCAGCAGCGCGGCCCGGCGGGATGAGCAGTTCTTC. Its protein product is CASSAARRDEQFF.

The gene calls are TRBV5-6 and TRBJ1-2; maybe TRBD1 (6 bases). Germline V gene sequence: CDR1 SGHDT, CDR2 YYEEEE. The CDR3 is made up of 15 amino acids. The ends were cut back, 0 bases at V and 7 bases at J, with 16 bases in the middle. CDR3 residues: CASSLATLHRAGYTF. For the CDR3, the DNA is TGTGCCAGCAGCTTGGCCACTCTACACAGGGCTGGCTACACCTTC. Using reference TRBV5-6 and TRBJ1-2 for the parts outside the CDR3, the full variable domain is DAGVTQSPTHLIKTRGQQVTLRCSPKSGHDTVSWYQQALGQGPQFIFQYYEEEERQRGNFPDRFSGHQFPNYSSELNVNALLLGDSALYLCASSLATLHRAGYTFGSGTRLTVV.

This CDR3 reads CASISQGGGYTF. The CDR3 DNA follows: TGTGCCAGCATATCACAGGGTGGAGGCTACACCTTC. The chain joins TRBV28 to TRBJ1-2; TRBD1 is a possible D gene (6 bases). Germline V gene lookup returns CDR1 MDHEN and CDR2 SYDVKM. CDR3 length: 12 amino acids. Trimming took 7 bases from V and 8 from J, leaving 14 bases between them.

This chain links TRBV15 with TRBJ1-1; 7 bases match TRBD1. The CDR3 is made up of 16 amino acids. Per the germline V gene, CDR1 is LNHNV and CDR2 is YYDKDF (reference sequence). Germline trimming cut 3 bases from V and 2 bases from J; bases unmatched to any gene: 9. This CDR3 is CATSRNDRVPNTEAFF. The CDR3 DNA sequence: TGTGCCACCAGCAGGAACGACAGGGTCCCTAACACTGAAGCTTTCTTT.

The chain links TRBV7-3 to TRBJ2-5, with D unclear. This CDR3 spans 12 amino acids. CDR1 and CDR2 (germline): SGHTA, FQGTGA. V was clipped by 5 bases and J by 2 bases, with 6 bases between them. CDR3: CASSPGQETQYF. As DNA, the CDR3 is TGTGCCAGCAGCCCGGGTCAAGAGACCCAGTACTTC. Complete variable domain (other parts from reference TRBV7-3 and TRBJ2-5): GAGVSQTPSNKVTEKGKYVELRCDPISGHTALYWYRQSLGQGPEFLIYFQGTGAADDSGLPNDRFFAVRPEGSVSTLKIQRTERGDSAVYLCASSPGQETQYFGPGTRLLVL.

The chain joins TRBV18 to TRBJ1-4, with 9 bases that match TRBD1. The germline V gene has CDR1 KGHSH and CDR2 LQKENI. The CDR3 has 15 residues. V was clipped by 4 bases and J by 4 bases; unmatched bases: 4. The CDR3: CASSRDRGNNEKLFF. The CDR3 DNA is TGTGCCAGCTCACGTGACAGGGGGAATAATGAAAAACTGTTTTTT.

The genes are TRBV6-5 and TRBJ2-5; 7 bases fit TRBD2. V dropped 3 bases and J dropped 5; count of bases not matched to a gene: 9. The germline V gene has CDR1 MNHEY and CDR2 SVGAGI. The CDR3 length is 15 residues. The CDR3 DNA follows: TGTGCCAGCAGTTATCTTGCGGGAGCCGGCGAGACCCAGTACTTC. This translates into CASSYLAGAGETQYF.

This chain joins TRBV7-9 and TRBJ2-7; tentative D call: TRBD1 (6 bases). CDR1 is SEHNR, CDR2 FQNEAQ, per germline (reference sequence). Trimming pared 8 bases from V and 2 bases from J, leaving 13 bases between. The CDR3 consists of 13 residues. The CDR3 region has the DNA TGTGCCAGCTCTCCGACAGGTACCTACGAGCAGTACTTC. The encoded protein is CASSPTGTYEQYF.

The chain carries TRBV6-2 or TRBV6-3 and TRBJ2-7; 7 nucleotides align to TRBD1. The CDR3 consists of 14 residues. Trimming at V came to 1 base and at J to 2 bases, leaving 2 bases not matched to a gene. Germline V CDR1 and CDR2: MNHEY, SVGEGT. This CDR3 reads CASSYFQGAYEQYF. The CDR3 DNA is TGTGCCAGCAGTTACTTTCAGGGGGCCTACGAGCAGTACTTC.

This rearrangement joins TRBV6-2 or TRBV6-3 to TRBJ2-1; unclear D gene. Germline loops: CDR1 MNHEY, CDR2 SVGEGT. V was pared by 4 bases and J by 4 bases, with 8 bases between. This CDR3 region has 13 residues. The CDR3 DNA sequence: TGTGCCAGCAGTTTCTCCCGGTACAATGAGCAGTTCTTC. It yields the protein CASSFSRYNEQFF.

The chain joins TRBV6-4 to TRBJ2-1; TRBD2 matches at 11 bases. The J segment lost 9 bases and the V segment lost 0 bases, leaving 1 base of the junction unmatched. The CDR3 length is 14 residues. CDR1 is MRHNA, CDR2 SNTAGT, per germline. CDR3 sequence reads: CASSDSGTSGEQFF. The CDR3 DNA follows: TGTGCCAGCAGTGACTCTGGGACTAGCGGTGAGCAGTTCTTC.

CDR3 sequence (DNA): TGCAGTGCTAGTGGGGGGCTCTATGGCTACACCTTC. Amino acid sequence: CSASGGLYGYTF. The chain employs TRBV20-1 and TRBJ1-2; D is possibly TRBD1 (6 bases). V shed 3 bases and J shed 4 bases, with 9 bases lying between them. There are 12 residues in the CDR3. The V gene's germline CDR1 is DFQATT and CDR2 SNEGSKA (reference sequence).

The chain links TRBV11-2 to TRBJ1-1; D uncertain. Trimming cost V 0 bases and J 1 base, with 12 bases left between them. The CDR3 runs 16 residues. The germline CDR1 and CDR2 sequences are SGHAT and FQNNGV. CDR3 DNA sequence: TGTGCCAGCAGCTTAGATAGCCGGAACCCGAACACTGAAGCTTTCTTT. This gives the protein CASSLDSRNPNTEAFF.

The chain couples TRBV18 to TRBJ2-3, with D possibly matching TRBD2 (6 bases). This CDR3 has 15 amino acids. Germline loops: CDR1 KGHSH, CDR2 LQKENI. V lost 1 base and J 1 base, leaving 9 bases between the germline ends. CDR3 loop: CASSPRASGTDTQYF. CDR3 in DNA: TGTGCCAGCTCACCACGGGCTAGCGGCACAGATACGCAGTATTTT.

The chain recombines TRBV7-7 with TRBJ1-4, with a possible D match to TRBD1 (5 bases). Germline-derived CDR1 and CDR2 are SSHAT and FNYEAQ (reference sequence). CDR3 length: 14 residues. The V and J ends lost 5 bases and 3 bases respectively, with 10 bases between them. This CDR3 is CASSRGGANEKLFF. CDR3 nucleotides: TGTGCCAGCAGCCGCGGAGGGGCTAATGAAAAACTGTTTTTT.

The chain links TRBV2 to TRBJ2-7; 7 bases agree with TRBD1. The V and J ends lost 2 bases and 7 bases, in that order; junction bases with no gene match: 11. The germline gives CDR1 SNHLY, CDR2 FYNNEI. The CDR3 spans 15 residues. CDR3 DNA sequence: TGTGCCAGCAGTGAAAGAAGGGGACAGTTTCGAGAGCAGTACTTC. Translated: CASSERRGQFREQYF. Looking up the rest from reference TRBV2 and TRBJ2-7 gives the full variable domain: EPEVTQTPSHQVTQMGQEVILRCVPISNHLYFYWYRQILGQKVEFLVSFYNNEISEKSEIFDDQFSVERPDGSNFTLKIRSTKLEDSAMYFCASSERRGQFREQYFGPGTRLTVT.

The CDR3 nucleotides are TGTGCCAGCAGGGGGGGGAGCACAGATACGCAGTATTTT. Its protein product is CASRGGSTDTQYF. V usage is TRBV6-4 and J usage is TRBJ2-3; 7 bases match TRBD2. CDR1 is MRHNA and CDR2 is SNTAGT in the germline V gene. V lost 6 bases and J lost 0; bases outside the gene matches: 0. The CDR3 is made up of 13 amino acids.

V and J are TRBV7-2 and TRBJ1-4, with D perhaps matching TRBD1 (5 bases). The CDR3 extends over 15 amino acids. CDR1 and CDR2 (germline): SGHTA, FQGNSA. Trimming left V 2 bases short and J 2 bases short, with 9 bases between. The CDR3 coding sequence is TGTGCCAGCAGCTTATTTCCAGGGACTAATGAAAAACTGTTTTTT. Its translation: CASSLFPGTNEKLFF. Full variable domain (remainder filled in from reference TRBV7-2 and TRBJ1-4): GAGVSQSPSNKVTEKGKDVELRCDPISGHTALYWYRQSLGQGLEFLIYFQGNSAPDKSGLPSDRFSAERTGGSVSTLTIQRTQQEDSAVYLCASSLFPGTNEKLFFGSGTQLSVL.

This chain joins TRBV3-1 (or the pseudogene TRBV3-2) and TRBJ2-3; D perhaps matches TRBD2 (6 bases). Trimming pared 4 bases from V and 2 bases from J, leaving 10 bases between. CDR3 size: 14 residues. From germline, CDR1 is LGHDT and CDR2 YNNKEL (reference sequence). The CDR3 nucleotides are TGTGCCAGCAGCCTGGAGGGGATCACAGATACGCAGTATTTT. This sequence encodes CASSLEGITDTQYF.

This clone was counted once. This chain uses TRBV24-1 with TRBJ1-1; no firm D call. Germline V gene data show CDR1 as KGHDR and CDR2 as SFDVKD. V gave up 4 bases and J gave up 3 bases, with 5 bases separating them. This CDR3 is 12 amino acids long. CDR3 in amino acids: CATSDPDTEAFF. Here the CDR3 DNA reads TGTGCCACCAGTGACCCGGACACTGAAGCTTTCTTT.